This entry features one T cell receptor (beta chain) sequence. Its antigen is currently unknown. The data stem from a study of T cell repertoires in cytomegalovirus infection. Background on the study: In public TCR beta signatures, there were indications of both CMV infection and matching HLA type. Points from the study as a whole: Ex vivo, HLA-C-restricted CMV-specific TCR beta clonotypes prevailed over the rest of the response. Public TCR beta family frequency separated CMV-and-HLA carriers, including in an independent cohort.

A single record per CDR3 protein comes from TCRdb applying MiXCR to the reads. The sample lists 510,000 or so distinct CDR3 sequences; roughly 29% were seen once. The ends were cut back, 2 bases at V and 3 bases at J, with 17 bases in the middle. The germline gives CDR1 MNHEY, CDR2 SVGEGT. CDR3 size: 17 residues. Sequencing was carried out using PBMCs. The source is a human donor in good health (CMV status not recorded). Some clones in this sample may be carry-over from other donors' samples. This sequence joins TRBV6-2 or TRBV6-3 and TRBJ1-5; perhaps TRBD1 as D (5 bases). Here the CDR3 reads CASSYPDRRNINQPQHF. The CDR3 coding sequence is TGTGCCAGCAGTTACCCCGACAGACGCAATATCAATCAGCCCCAGCATTTT.